The 4 T cell receptor beta chains presented below share a single source sample, sequenced in a study of cytomegalovirus exposure and HLA in healthy donors. It was with 60 Vbeta and 13 Jbeta primers that the PCR ran. This table comes from immunoSEQ multiplex PCR, and its TCRdb copy is limited to in-frame clones, with some not included. The top ten hold approximately 1.5% of the sample, which has 130,000 or so clones, around 73% seen once. Sequencing was carried out using PBMCs. These receptors were obtained from a female donor in good health and CMV-seronegative.

The gene calls are TRBV6-6 and TRBJ2-7, with 7 bases aligning to TRBD2. Germline CDR1 and CDR2: MNHNY and SVGAGI (reference sequence). V shed 3 bases and J 7 bases; nucleotides not matched to a gene: 3. This CDR3 comprises 12 residues. In DNA, the CDR3 is TGTGCCAGCAGTTATTCGGGGGGTGAGCAGTACTTC. Translation gives CASSYSGGEQYF.

The chain recombines TRBV9 with TRBJ2-7; no reliable D call. The germline gives CDR1 SGDLS, CDR2 YYNGEE. The CDR3 runs to 13 residues. Trimming removed 0 bases at V and 5 bases at J, with 9 bases between. In nucleotides, the CDR3 is TGTGCCAGCAGCGTAGGACCAGGCAACGAGCAGTACTTC. It is translated as CASSVGPGNEQYF.

The J gene is TRBJ2-1, the V gene TRBV29-1; 7 nucleotides align to TRBD2. The trim removed 1 base at V and 5 bases at J, leaving 5 bases unmatched. CDR1 is SQVTM and CDR2 is ANQGSEA in the germline V gene. CDR3 length: 14 amino acids. The CDR3, as DNA: TGCAGCGTTGAAGTCTCTAGCGGTCACAATGAGCAGTTCTTC. Residues: CSVEVSSGHNEQFF.

The rearrangement uses TRBV7-3 and TRBJ2-3; 7 bases match TRBD1. This CDR3 spans 15 amino acids. The germline gives CDR1 SGHTA, CDR2 FQGTGA. J gave up 7 bases and V 6 bases, and 13 bases lay outside the gene matches. The CDR3 region is CASSLTGPSYNTQYF. CDR3 sequence (DNA): TGTGCCAGCAGTCTGACAGGGCCCTCATACAATACGCAGTATTTT. The full variable domain, completed using reference TRBV7-3 and TRBJ2-3, is GAGVSQTPSNKVTEKGKYVELRCDPISGHTALYWYRQSLGQGPEFLIYFQGTGAADDSGLPNDRFFAVRPEGSVSTLKIQRTERGDSAVYLCASSLTGPSYNTQYFGPGTRLTVL.